The 3 T cell receptor beta chains below come from one sample, sequenced in a study of high-grade serous ovarian cancer treatment subgroups. Assay used: immunoSEQ multiplex PCR; TCRdb lists only in-frame clones, some missing. This sample has fewer than 35,000 clones, with about 88% found just once. Tumor samples were taken before definitive surgery or chemotherapy. Sequencing input: tumor tissue. These receptor sequences come from a human donor with high-grade serous ovarian cancer.

The CDR3 DNA follows: TGCAGCGTTGTTGGGGACAGGTTTCCCTATGGCTACACCTTC. Its translation is CSVVGDRFPYGYTF. V and J are TRBV29-1 and TRBJ1-2; 8 bases agree with TRBD1. The CDR3 consists of 14 residues. Germline loops: CDR1 SQVTM, CDR2 ANQGSEA. V dropped 4 bases and J dropped 4; count of bases not matched to a gene: 8.

J is TRBJ1-2 and V is TRBV11-2, with TRBD1 matching over 9 bases. V lost 5 bases to trimming and J lost 8 bases; unmatched junction nucleotides: 15. The CDR3 has 16 residues. The germline gives CDR1 SGHAT, CDR2 FQNNGV. CDR3 bases: TGTGCCAGCAGCCGAGTACAGGGGGCAAGGGTAGAGGGCTACACCTTC. It encodes CASSRVQGARVEGYTF.

Concerning this clone: A read error may account for a junction end that differs from germline. This chain uses TRBV7-7 with TRBJ2-2, with D perhaps TRBD1 (6 bases). From germline, CDR1 is SSHAT and CDR2 FNYEAQ (reference sequence). CDR3 length: 18 amino acids. Here the CDR3 DNA reads TGTGCTAGCAGCTTAGCCTCGACAGGCCCCGCGAACACCGGGGAGCTGTTTTTT. Translating it yields CASSLASTGPANTGELFF.